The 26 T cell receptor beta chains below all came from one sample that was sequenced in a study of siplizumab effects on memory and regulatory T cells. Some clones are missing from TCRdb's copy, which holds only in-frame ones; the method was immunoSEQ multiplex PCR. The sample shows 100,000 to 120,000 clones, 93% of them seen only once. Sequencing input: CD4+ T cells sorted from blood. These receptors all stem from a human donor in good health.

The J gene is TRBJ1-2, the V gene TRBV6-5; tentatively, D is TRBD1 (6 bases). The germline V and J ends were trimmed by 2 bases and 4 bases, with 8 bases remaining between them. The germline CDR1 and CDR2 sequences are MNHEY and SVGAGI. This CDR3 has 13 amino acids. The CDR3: CASSYRGGYGYTF. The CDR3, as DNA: TGTGCCAGCAGTTACAGGGGGGGCTATGGCTACACCTTC.

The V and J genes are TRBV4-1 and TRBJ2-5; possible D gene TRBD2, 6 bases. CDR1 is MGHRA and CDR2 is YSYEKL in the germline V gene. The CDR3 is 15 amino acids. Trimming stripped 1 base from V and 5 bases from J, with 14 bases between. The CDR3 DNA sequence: TGCGCCAGCAGCCAAGTAAGGGGCGGAGGGGAGACCCAGTACTTC. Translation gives CASSQVRGGGETQYF.

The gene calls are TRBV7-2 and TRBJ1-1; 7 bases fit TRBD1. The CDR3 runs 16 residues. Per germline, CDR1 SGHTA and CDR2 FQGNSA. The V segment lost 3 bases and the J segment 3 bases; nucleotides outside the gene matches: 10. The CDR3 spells CASSFQQGMGDTEAFF. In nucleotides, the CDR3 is TGTGCCAGCAGCTTTCAACAGGGGATGGGGGACACTGAAGCTTTCTTT.

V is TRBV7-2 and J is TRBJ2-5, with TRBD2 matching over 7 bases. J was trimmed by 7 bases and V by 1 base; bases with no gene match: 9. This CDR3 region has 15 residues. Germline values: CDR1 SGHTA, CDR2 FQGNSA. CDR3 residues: CASSLGGVGGGTQYF. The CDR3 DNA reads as TGTGCCAGCAGCTTAGGCGGCGTGGGCGGGGGGACCCAGTACTTC. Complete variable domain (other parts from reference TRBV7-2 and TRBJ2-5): GAGVSQSPSNKVTEKGKDVELRCDPISGHTALYWYRQSLGQGLEFLIYFQGNSAPDKSGLPSDRFSAERTGGSVSTLTIQRTQQEDSAVYLCASSLGGVGGGTQYFGPGTRLLVL.

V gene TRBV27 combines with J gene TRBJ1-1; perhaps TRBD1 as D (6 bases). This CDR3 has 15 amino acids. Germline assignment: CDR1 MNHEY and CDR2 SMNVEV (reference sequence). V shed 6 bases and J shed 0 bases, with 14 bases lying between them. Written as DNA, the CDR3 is TGTGCCAGCAGAGGAGAGGGGGTGGTGAACACTGAAGCTTTCTTT. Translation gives CASRGEGVVNTEAFF.

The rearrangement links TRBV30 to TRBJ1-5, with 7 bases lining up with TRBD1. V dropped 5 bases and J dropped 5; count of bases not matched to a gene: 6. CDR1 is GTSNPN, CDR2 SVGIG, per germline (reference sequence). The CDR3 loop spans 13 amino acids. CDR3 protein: CAWSGTEYQPQHF. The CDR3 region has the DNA TGTGCCTGGTCCGGGACAGAGTATCAGCCCCAGCATTTT.

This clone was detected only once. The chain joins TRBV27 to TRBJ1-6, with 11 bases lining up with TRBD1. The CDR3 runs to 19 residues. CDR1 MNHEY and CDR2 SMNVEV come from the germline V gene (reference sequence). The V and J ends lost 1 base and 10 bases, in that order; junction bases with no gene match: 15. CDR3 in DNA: TGTGCCAGCAGTTTATTTGGGACAGGGGGTCTAAGGTATGGGTCACCCCTCCACTTT. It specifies CASSLFGTGGLRYGSPLHF.

CDR3 nucleotides: TGTGCCAGCAGCCCTAATAACTATGGCTACACCTTC. Residues: CASSPNNYGYTF. This rearrangement joins TRBV7-9 to TRBJ1-2; D is unresolved. Germline V gene lookup returns CDR1 SEHNR and CDR2 FQNEAQ (reference sequence). V lost 5 bases to trimming and J lost 1 base, with 5 bases between them. This CDR3 is built from 12 residues.

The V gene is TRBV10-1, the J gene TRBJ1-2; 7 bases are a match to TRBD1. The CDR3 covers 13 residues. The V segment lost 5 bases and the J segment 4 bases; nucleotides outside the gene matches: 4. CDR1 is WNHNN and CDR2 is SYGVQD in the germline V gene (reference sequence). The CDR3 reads CASSRGQAYGYTF. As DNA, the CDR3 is TGCGCCAGCAGTCGTGGACAGGCCTATGGCTACACCTTC.

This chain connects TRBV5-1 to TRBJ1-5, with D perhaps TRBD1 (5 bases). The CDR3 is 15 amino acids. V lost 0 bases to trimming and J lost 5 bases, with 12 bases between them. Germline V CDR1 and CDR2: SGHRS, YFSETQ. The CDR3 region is CASSLAAGRDQPQHF. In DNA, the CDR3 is TGCGCCAGCAGCTTGGCGGCAGGGCGGGATCAGCCCCAGCATTTT.

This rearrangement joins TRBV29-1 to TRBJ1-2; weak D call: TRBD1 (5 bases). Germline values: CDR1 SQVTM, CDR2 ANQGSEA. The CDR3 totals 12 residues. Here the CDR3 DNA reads TGCAGTGGTCTGGAGGGACGTTCTGGCTACACCTTC. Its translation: CSGLEGRSGYTF.

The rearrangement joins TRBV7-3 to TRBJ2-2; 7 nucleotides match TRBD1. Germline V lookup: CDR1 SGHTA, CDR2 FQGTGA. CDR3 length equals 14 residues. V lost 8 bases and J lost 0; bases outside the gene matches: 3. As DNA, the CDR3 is TGTGCCAGCCGGACAGGAGCGAACACCGGGGAGCTGTTTTTT. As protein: CASRTGANTGELFF.

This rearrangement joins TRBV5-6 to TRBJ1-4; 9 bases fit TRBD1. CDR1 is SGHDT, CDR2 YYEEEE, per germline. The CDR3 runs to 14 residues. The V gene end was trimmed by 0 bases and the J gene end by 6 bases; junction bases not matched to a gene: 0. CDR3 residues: CASSLGQGDEKLFF. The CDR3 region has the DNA TGTGCCAGCAGCTTGGGACAGGGGGATGAAAAACTGTTTTTT.

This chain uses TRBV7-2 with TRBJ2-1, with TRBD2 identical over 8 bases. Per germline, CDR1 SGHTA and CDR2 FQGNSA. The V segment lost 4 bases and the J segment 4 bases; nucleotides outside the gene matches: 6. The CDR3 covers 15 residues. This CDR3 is CASSSGGAAYNEQFF. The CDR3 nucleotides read TGTGCCAGCAGCTCCGGGGGGGCGGCGTACAATGAGCAGTTCTTC.

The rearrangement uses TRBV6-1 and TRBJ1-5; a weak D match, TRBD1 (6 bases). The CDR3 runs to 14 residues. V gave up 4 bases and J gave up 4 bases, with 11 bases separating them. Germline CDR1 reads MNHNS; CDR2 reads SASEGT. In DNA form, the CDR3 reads TGTGCCAGCAGTGGACAGGTGCTAAATCAGCCCCAGCATTTT. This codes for CASSGQVLNQPQHF.

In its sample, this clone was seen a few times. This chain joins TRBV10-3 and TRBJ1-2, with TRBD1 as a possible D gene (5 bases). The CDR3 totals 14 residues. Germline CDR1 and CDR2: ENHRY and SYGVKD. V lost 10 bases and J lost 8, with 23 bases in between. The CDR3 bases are TGTGCCACCAACGCCTATCAGGGTTCGGGGGGCTACACCTTC. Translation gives CATNAYQGSGGYTF.

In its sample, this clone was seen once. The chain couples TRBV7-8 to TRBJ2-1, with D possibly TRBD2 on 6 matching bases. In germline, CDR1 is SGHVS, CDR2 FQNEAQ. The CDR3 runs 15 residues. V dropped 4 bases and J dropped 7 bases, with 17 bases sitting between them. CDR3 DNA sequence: TGTGCCAGCAGCTGGGGGGTGCGGGATGGGAATGAGCAGTTCTTC. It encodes CASSWGVRDGNEQFF.

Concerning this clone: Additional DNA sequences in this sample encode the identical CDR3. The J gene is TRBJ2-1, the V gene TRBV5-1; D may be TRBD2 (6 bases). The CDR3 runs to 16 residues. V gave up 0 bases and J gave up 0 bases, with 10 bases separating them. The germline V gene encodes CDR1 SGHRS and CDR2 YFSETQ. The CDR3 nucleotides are TGCGCCAGCAGCTTGGACGGAGGGAGCTCCTACAATGAGCAGTTCTTC. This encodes CASSLDGGSSYNEQFF.

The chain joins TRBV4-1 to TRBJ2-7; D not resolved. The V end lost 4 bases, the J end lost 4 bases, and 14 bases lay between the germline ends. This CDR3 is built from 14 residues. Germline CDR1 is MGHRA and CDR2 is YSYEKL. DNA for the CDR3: TGCGCCAGCAGCCTGGAACTTTTGGGTTACGAGCAGTACTTC. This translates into CASSLELLGYEQYF.

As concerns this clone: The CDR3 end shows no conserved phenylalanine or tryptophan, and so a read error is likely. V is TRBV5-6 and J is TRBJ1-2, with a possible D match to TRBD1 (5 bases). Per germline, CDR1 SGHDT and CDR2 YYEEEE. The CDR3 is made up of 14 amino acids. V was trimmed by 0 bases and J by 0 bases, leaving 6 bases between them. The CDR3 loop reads CASSLGQSNYGYTL. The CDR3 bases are TGTGCCAGCAGCTTGGGACAGTCTAACTATGGCTACACCCTC.

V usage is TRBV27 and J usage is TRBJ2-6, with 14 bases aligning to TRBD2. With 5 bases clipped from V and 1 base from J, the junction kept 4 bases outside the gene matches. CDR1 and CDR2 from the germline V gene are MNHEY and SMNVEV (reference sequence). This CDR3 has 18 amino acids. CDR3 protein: CASSDGLAGGSGANVLTF. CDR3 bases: TGTGCCAGCAGTGATGGACTAGCGGGGGGTTCTGGGGCCAACGTCCTGACTTTC.

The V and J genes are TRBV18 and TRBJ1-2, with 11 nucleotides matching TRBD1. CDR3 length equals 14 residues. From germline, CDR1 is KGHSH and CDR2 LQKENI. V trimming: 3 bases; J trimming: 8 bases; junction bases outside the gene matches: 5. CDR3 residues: CASSPGQGAEGYTF. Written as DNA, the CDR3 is TGTGCCAGCTCACCCGGACAGGGGGCGGAAGGCTACACCTTC.

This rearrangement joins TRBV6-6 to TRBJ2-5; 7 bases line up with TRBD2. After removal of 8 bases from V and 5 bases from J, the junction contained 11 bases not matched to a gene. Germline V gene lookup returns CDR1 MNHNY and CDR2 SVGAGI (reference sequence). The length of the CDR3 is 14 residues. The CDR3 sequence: CASGFLLGGETQYF. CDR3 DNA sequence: TGTGCCAGCGGATTCCTCCTGGGGGGGGAGACCCAGTACTTC.

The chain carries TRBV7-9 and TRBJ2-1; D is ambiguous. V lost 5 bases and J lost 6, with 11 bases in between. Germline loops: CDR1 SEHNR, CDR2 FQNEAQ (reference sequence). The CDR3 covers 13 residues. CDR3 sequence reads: CASSPRGRNEQFF. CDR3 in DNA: TGTGCCAGCAGCCCCCGAGGTCGCAATGAGCAGTTCTTC.

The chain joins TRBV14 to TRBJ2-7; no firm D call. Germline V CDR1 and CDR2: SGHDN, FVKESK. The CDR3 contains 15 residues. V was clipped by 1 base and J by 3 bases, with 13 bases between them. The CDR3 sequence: CASSQGTLRYYEQYF. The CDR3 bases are TGTGCCAGCAGCCAAGGGACGCTTCGCTACTACGAGCAGTACTTC.

The CDR3 spells CASSQEPTLGQQFF. DNA of the CDR3: TGCGCCAGCAGCCAGGAACCCACCTTGGGCCAGCAGTTCTTC. V is TRBV4-1 and J is TRBJ2-1, with no clear D. CDR1 MGHRA and CDR2 YSYEKL come from the germline V gene. V was clipped by 3 bases and J by 11 bases, with 17 bases between them. The CDR3 contains 14 residues.